These 32 T cell receptor beta chains were sequenced from one sample in a study of CD8 T cells in ankylosing spondylitis. TCRdb re-analysed the 5' RACE reads in MiXCR, keeping a single row per CDR3 protein. The sample includes 200,000 to 250,000 distinct CDR3 sequences, about 10% of them seen just once. The sequencing sample was made of blood, either unsorted or a sorted T cell fraction (not recorded which). These receptors were collected from a male donor with ankylosing spondylitis or in good health (not recorded which).

This clonotype was seen many times. CDR3: CASRDREHTDTQYF. The CDR3, as DNA: TGTGCCAGCAGGGACAGGGAACACACAGATACGCAGTATTTT. The chain links TRBV6-1 to TRBJ2-3, with TRBD1 matching over 8 bases. The CDR3 contains 14 residues. Germline V gene lookup returns CDR1 MNHNS and CDR2 SASEGT. J gave up 2 bases and V 6 bases, and 4 bases lay outside the gene matches.

The chain recombines TRBV7-9 with TRBJ1-1, with unresolved D. From germline, CDR1 is SEHNR and CDR2 FQNEAQ (reference sequence). The ends were cut back, 5 bases at V and 4 bases at J, with 20 bases in the middle. This CDR3 is 16 amino acids long. CDR3 sequence: CASSPGRSGSITEAFF. The CDR3, as DNA: TGTGCCAGCAGCCCCGGGCGTTCGGGGAGTATCACTGAAGCTTTCTTT.

This clonotype was counted at least ten times. CDR3 residues: CASSSRVQREVDEQFF. DNA for the CDR3: TGTGCCAGCAGTTCCCGTGTACAGCGGGAGGTTGATGAGCAGTTCTTC. This sequence joins TRBV6-2 or TRBV6-3 and TRBJ2-1; 9 bases are shared with TRBD2. The CDR3 totals 16 residues. Germline V CDR1 and CDR2: MNHEY, SVGEGT. J gave up 8 bases and V 4 bases, and 12 bases lay outside the gene matches.

This clonotype occurred a few times. This chain joins TRBV29-1 and TRBJ2-2; the match to TRBD1 covers 7 bases. This CDR3 contains 14 residues. From germline, CDR1 is SQVTM and CDR2 ANQGSEA. Germline trimming cut 6 bases from V and 3 bases from J; bases unmatched to any gene: 7. For the CDR3, the DNA is TGCAGCGTCCGGGACAGCAGAGACACCGGGGAGCTGTTTTTT. This translates into CSVRDSRDTGELFF.

In this sample, this clonotype turned up many times. V usage is TRBV7-9 and J usage is TRBJ1-1, with D possibly TRBD1 on 5 matching bases. The germline V gene has CDR1 SEHNR and CDR2 FQNEAQ (reference sequence). The CDR3 length is 13 residues. The V end lost 1 base, the J end lost 7 bases, and 10 bases lay between the germline ends. For the CDR3, the DNA is TGTGCCAGCAGCTTAGGGGGACCCCTTGAAGCTTTCTTT. Amino acid sequence: CASSLGGPLEAFF.

This clonotype was seen repeatedly, ten times or more. The rearrangement joins TRBV10-3 to TRBJ2-1, with TRBD2 matching 7 bases. With V trimmed by 0 bases and J by 6 bases, 5 bases remained unmatched. In germline, CDR1 is ENHRY, CDR2 SYGVKD. The CDR3 covers 15 residues. CDR3: CAISESPSGFNEQFF. DNA for the CDR3: TGTGCCATCAGTGAGTCGCCTAGCGGATTCAATGAGCAGTTCTTC.

The table lists this clonotype with a few counts. The J gene is TRBJ1-4, the V gene TRBV5-6, with TRBD1 matching 8 bases. V lost 5 bases and J lost 5; bases outside the gene matches: 8. The germline V gene encodes CDR1 SGHDT and CDR2 YYEEEE. CDR3 length: 15 residues. CDR3: CASRMSGTGNEKLFF. The DNA for the CDR3 is TGTGCCAGCAGAATGTCCGGGACAGGAAATGAAAAACTGTTTTTT. Filled out from reference TRBV5-6 and TRBJ1-4, the complete variable domain reads DAGVTQSPTHLIKTRGQQVTLRCSPKSGHDTVSWYQQALGQGPQFIFQYYEEEERQRGNFPDRFSGHQFPNYSSELNVNALLLGDSALYLCASRMSGTGNEKLFFGSGTQLSVL.

This CDR3 reads CSAGGETQYF. The DNA of the CDR3 is TGCAGTGCGGGAGGGGAGACCCAGTACTTC. V usage is TRBV20-1 and J usage is TRBJ2-5; 7 positions agree with TRBD2. The V and J ends lost 6 bases and 5 bases, in that order; junction bases with no gene match: 0. Germline values: CDR1 DFQATT, CDR2 SNEGSKA (reference sequence). The CDR3 runs to 10 residues.

This sequence joins TRBV20-1 and TRBJ2-1; TRBD1 matches 8 bases. Germline CDR1 is DFQATT and CDR2 is SNEGSKA (reference sequence). The CDR3 consists of 14 residues. V lost 3 bases and J lost 7; bases outside the gene matches: 8. The CDR3 DNA is TGCAGTGCTAGGGCGCAGGGGGCTAGGAATGAGCAGTTCTTC. Its protein product is CSARAQGARNEQFF.

With respect to this clonotype: At one end the junction does not follow the germline gene, possibly because of a read error. J is TRBJ1-5 and V is TRBV12-3 or TRBV12-4; possibly TRBD1 for D (6 bases). CDR3 length: 17 residues. CDR3: CASSTSLGGRSNQSQHF. The CDR3 DNA follows: TGTGCCAGCAGTACGTCATTAGGGGGACGGAGCAATCAGTCCCAGCATTTT.

The V gene is TRBV4-2, the J gene TRBJ2-1; 8 bases match TRBD2. The CDR3 runs 16 residues. Losses at the gene ends were 0 bases for V and 4 bases for J; bases not matched to a gene: 5. CDR1 LGHNA and CDR2 YNFKEQ come from the germline V gene. DNA of the CDR3: TGTGCCAGCAGCCAAGAACCAGCGGGAGAGTACAATGAGCAGTTCTTC. Encoded protein: CASSQEPAGEYNEQFF.

The V and J genes are TRBV4-1 and TRBJ1-4, with 7 nucleotides matching TRBD1. After removal of 3 bases from V and 6 bases from J, the junction contained 4 bases not matched to a gene. CDR1 and CDR2 from the germline V gene are MGHRA and YSYEKL. The CDR3 length is 14 residues. CDR3 DNA: TGCGCCAGCAGCCATGGGACAGTAGATGAAAAACTGTTTTTT. Translating gives CASSHGTVDEKLFF.

The table lists this clonotype with a few counts. The V and J genes are TRBV11-3 and TRBJ2-2; D may match TRBD1 or TRBD2 (5 bases each). The germline V gene has CDR1 SGHNT and CDR2 YENEEA. There are 15 residues in the CDR3. Deletions cut 5 bases from V and 8 bases from J, with 18 bases between. The CDR3 coding sequence is TGTGCCAGCAGCCGCGTCGCCGGGGCTTCGGGGGAGCTGTTTTTT. This translates into CASSRVAGASGELFF.

Only a few counts were recorded for this clonotype. The chain is built from TRBV30 and TRBJ2-7; D may match TRBD1 or TRBD2 (5 bases each). The CDR3 is made up of 12 amino acids. Trimming pared 8 bases from V and 5 bases from J, leaving 16 bases between. Per the germline V gene, CDR1 is GTSNPN and CDR2 is SVGIG (reference sequence). The CDR3 is CALGTGLDEQYF. DNA for the CDR3: TGTGCCCTGGGGACGGGTCTGGACGAGCAGTACTTC.

This clonotype was seen repeatedly, ten times or more. The rearrangement links TRBV4-1 to TRBJ2-2; D unresolved. The CDR3 length is 14 residues. The V end lost 0 bases, the J end lost 6 bases, and 8 bases lay between the germline ends. CDR1 MGHRA and CDR2 YSYEKL come from the germline V gene. CDR3 bases: TGCGCCAGCAGCCAAGAGTGGGGATCCGGGGAGCTGTTTTTT. Translation: CASSQEWGSGELFF.

This clonotype was observed at least ten times. V and J are TRBV4-1 and TRBJ1-1, with D perhaps TRBD1 (5 bases). Germline V CDR1 and CDR2: MGHRA, YSYEKL. The CDR3 is made up of 13 amino acids. Trimming pared 1 base from V and 6 bases from J, leaving 9 bases between. The CDR3 spells CASSQGWGAEAFF. For the CDR3, the DNA is TGCGCCAGCAGCCAAGGATGGGGGGCTGAAGCTTTCTTT.

This clonotype occurred once. The chain carries TRBV5-1 and TRBJ2-2, with TRBD2 matching over 13 bases. Germline trimming cut 7 bases from V and 4 bases from J; bases unmatched to any gene: 13. The CDR3 spans 18 residues. Looked up from germline, CDR1 is SGHRS and CDR2 is YFSETQ. The CDR3 here is CASRGLAGLVGGTGELFF. CDR3 bases: TGCGCCAGCCGGGGACTAGCGGGACTCGTAGGGGGCACCGGGGAGCTGTTTTTT.

The rearrangement links TRBV27 to TRBJ2-1; D is ambiguous. The V and J ends lost 0 bases and 4 bases respectively, with 7 bases between them. CDR1 MNHEY and CDR2 SMNVEV come from the germline V gene (reference sequence). CDR3 length: 14 amino acids. For the CDR3, the DNA is TGTGCCAGCAGTTTATCCACCGCGTACAATGAGCAGTTCTTC. Translating gives CASSLSTAYNEQFF.

This clonotype has just a few counts. This rearrangement joins TRBV25-1 to TRBJ2-3; D possibly corresponds to TRBD1 (5 bases). Trimming removed 1 base at V and 2 bases at J, with 10 bases between. The CDR3 runs to 15 residues. CDR1 is MGHDK, CDR2 SYGVNS, per germline. The CDR3 protein is CASSEFDSYTDTQYF. The CDR3 bases are TGTGCCAGCAGTGAATTCGACAGCTACACAGATACGCAGTATTTT. Complete variable domain (other parts from reference TRBV25-1 and TRBJ2-3): EADIYQTPRYLVIGTGKKITLECSQTMGHDKMYWYQQDPGMELHLIHYSYGVNSTEKGDLSSESTVSRIRTEHFPLTLESARPSHTSQYLCASSEFDSYTDTQYFGPGTRLTVL.

This clonotype was recorded at least ten times. J is TRBJ2-5 and V is TRBV29-1, with unresolved D. The V gene's germline CDR1 is SQVTM and CDR2 ANQGSEA. Trimming pared 7 bases from V and 2 bases from J, leaving 11 bases between. The CDR3 extends over 12 amino acids. CDR3 residues: CSGAPLQETQYF. The CDR3 coding sequence is TGCAGCGGGGCACCGTTACAAGAGACCCAGTACTTC.

This clonotype came up many times. V is TRBV18 and J is TRBJ2-7; D gene uncertain. The CDR3 contains 13 residues. Trimming left V 3 bases short and J 6 bases short, with 12 bases between. Germline V lookup: CDR1 KGHSH, CDR2 LQKENI. CDR3: CASSPLSGVEQYF. DNA for the CDR3: TGTGCCAGCTCACCGCTTAGTGGGGTCGAGCAGTACTTC. The whole variable domain, filled in from reference TRBV18 and TRBJ2-7, reads NAGVMQNPRHLVRRRGQEARLRCSPMKGHSHVYWYRQLPEEGLKFMVYLQKENIIDESGMPKERFSAEFPKEGPSILRIQQVVRGDSAAYFCASSPLSGVEQYFGPGTRLTVT.

This clonotype showed up many times. This rearrangement joins TRBV7-8 to TRBJ2-3, with D tentatively TRBD2 (6 bases). Trimming left V 6 bases short and J 6 bases short, with 16 bases between. The CDR3 runs to 14 residues. Germline-derived CDR1 and CDR2 are SGHVS and FQNEAQ. The CDR3 protein is CASSSWRDWDTQYF. The CDR3 DNA sequence: TGTGCCAGCAGTTCCTGGAGGGACTGGGATACGCAGTATTTT. The full variable domain, its missing parts supplied by reference TRBV7-8 and TRBJ2-3, is GAGVSQSPRYKVAKRGQDVALRCDPISGHVSLFWYQQALGQGPEFLTYFQNEAQLDKSGLPSDRFFAERPEGSVSTLKIQRTQQEDSAVYLCASSSWRDWDTQYFGPGTRLTVL.

This clonotype has at least ten counts. This chain links TRBV18 with TRBJ2-3; 7 bases map to TRBD2. The germline CDR1 and CDR2 sequences are KGHSH and LQKENI. The length of the CDR3 is 15 residues. V shed 4 bases and J 3 bases; nucleotides not matched to a gene: 7. CDR3 DNA: TGTGCCAGCTCACGAAGCGGGGTTGAAACAGATACGCAGTATTTT. Its translation: CASSRSGVETDTQYF.

This clonotype has at least ten counts. The chain carries TRBV5-1 and TRBJ2-2; D is perhaps TRBD1 (6 bases). The CDR3 runs 15 residues. Germline V lookup: CDR1 SGHRS, CDR2 YFSETQ. The V end lost 4 bases, the J end lost 7 bases, and 17 bases lay between the germline ends. CDR3 in DNA: TGCGCCAGCAGCGGCTTAACAGGGAATATCGGGGAGCTGTTTTTT. This encodes CASSGLTGNIGELFF.

This clonotype appeared many times. V usage is TRBV5-4 and J usage is TRBJ2-1; tentative D call: TRBD1 (5 bases). Trimming removed 2 bases at V and 10 bases at J, with 10 bases between. The CDR3 has 12 amino acids. Germline CDR1 reads SGHNT; CDR2 reads YYREEE (reference sequence). CDR3 sequence (DNA): TGTGCCAGCAGCTTAACAGGAATAGAGCAGTTCTTC. Amino acids: CASSLTGIEQFF.

The chain is built from TRBV6-5 and TRBJ1-5, with D maybe TRBD1 (6 bases). The germline V and J ends were trimmed by 4 bases and 7 bases, with 17 bases remaining between them. Germline V CDR1 and CDR2: MNHEY, SVGAGI. The CDR3 spans 15 residues. In DNA, the CDR3 is TGTGCCAGCAGTTCGGGGGGGGCGCCCGGGCAGCCCCAGCATTTT. It is translated as CASSSGGAPGQPQHF.

This clonotype was detected ten times or more. As DNA, the CDR3 is TGTGCCAGCAGCTTTAGTAGTTCGGAGACCCAGTACTTC. Translation: CASSFSSSETQYF. The chain combines TRBV11-2 with TRBJ2-5; no clear D. The CDR3 has 13 residues. V was clipped by 3 bases and J by 5 bases, with 10 bases between them. Germline V gene lookup returns CDR1 SGHAT and CDR2 FQNNGV.

This clonotype was seen ten or more times. The V call is TRBV12-3 or TRBV12-4, the J call TRBJ2-5; no definite D call. V lost 6 bases, J lost 0 bases, and 11 bases lay in between. The length of the CDR3 is 14 residues. The CDR3 sequence: CASRPGRNQETQYF. Written as DNA, the CDR3 is TGTGCCAGCAGACCCGGACGGAACCAAGAGACCCAGTACTTC.

This clonotype was seen ten or more times. The V and J genes are TRBV4-2 and TRBJ2-3; D gene ambiguous. V was cut by 4 bases and J by 6 bases, with 17 bases left in between. This CDR3 region has 15 residues. Germline CDR1 reads LGHNA; CDR2 reads YNFKEQ. The CDR3 region is CASSLPGRALDTQYF. The CDR3 nucleotides are TGTGCCAGCAGCCTTCCAGGAAGGGCCCTGGATACGCAGTATTTT.

The CDR3: CASSESQGLAGITDTQYF. The CDR3 DNA reads TGCGCCAGCAGTGAGTCTCAGGGACTAGCGGGGATCACAGATACGCAGTATTTT. The genes are TRBV10-2 and TRBJ2-3; 13 bases map to TRBD2. Germline-derived CDR1 and CDR2 are WSHSY and SAAADI. Germline trimming cut 0 bases from V and 2 bases from J; bases unmatched to any gene: 5. This CDR3 spans 18 amino acids.

The sample holds many counts of this clonotype. V gene TRBV4-1 combines with J gene TRBJ2-3, with 9 positions matching TRBD2. This CDR3 is 19 amino acids long. Germline loops: CDR1 MGHRA, CDR2 YSYEKL. V gave up 0 bases and J gave up 3 bases; unmatched junction bases: 13. The CDR3 nucleotides read TGCGCCAGCAGCCAAGATACCGCGCGGGGGGGCGGATTGACAGATACGCAGTATTTT. Protein product: CASSQDTARGGGLTDTQYF.

This clonotype was counted ten times or more. This chain links TRBV27 with TRBJ2-1; 9 positions match TRBD2. The germline CDR1 and CDR2 sequences are MNHEY and SMNVEV (reference sequence). CDR3 length: 13 amino acids. Germline trimming cut 6 bases from V and 5 bases from J; bases unmatched to any gene: 2. The CDR3 is CASRGLADNEQFF. The CDR3 DNA sequence: TGTGCCAGCAGGGGACTAGCAGACAATGAGCAGTTCTTC.